The 12 T cell receptor beta chains in this list originate from one sample, sequenced in a study of T cells in localized non-small cell lung cancer (dated by TCRdb to 2018 to 2020). The library was obtained by the immunoSEQ multiplex PCR assay. TCRdb obtained this table from immuneACCESS and retained in-frame rearrangements with V and J assigned. These tables miss some clones; where compared with another copy, unresolved V genes account for less than half of the shortfall, and the remainder is unexplained. Within this sample are 45,000 to 50,000 clones, with approximately 86% of them counted one time only. The ten largest clones take up 2.5% of the sample. Specimen: PBMCs, collected before any cancer treatment. These TCRs come from a man between 40 and 69 years old with stage II lung adenocarcinoma.

The genes are TRBV15 and TRBJ2-3; D gene ambiguous. This CDR3 has 15 amino acids. CDR1 is LNHNV and CDR2 is YYDKDF in the germline V gene (reference sequence). V dropped 4 bases and J dropped 0 bases, with 11 bases sitting between them. The CDR3 DNA sequence: TGTGCCACCAGCACCGTGCGAGCTAGCACAGATACGCAGTATTTT. The encoded protein is CATSTVRASTDTQYF.

J is TRBJ2-7 and V is TRBV7-8; tentative D call: TRBD1 (5 bases). The CDR3 is 13 amino acids. The V gene's germline CDR1 is SGHVS and CDR2 FQNEAQ. V was cut by 5 bases and J by 6 bases, with 14 bases left in between. The CDR3 sequence is CASSGADRGEQYF. The CDR3 DNA is TGTGCCAGCAGCGGGGCCGACAGAGGCGAGCAGTACTTC.

CDR3 in amino acids: CASSPWGGKDTEAFF. The DNA of the CDR3 is TGCGCCAGCAGCCCCTGGGGGGGTAAAGACACTGAAGCTTTCTTT. This rearrangement joins TRBV5-1 to TRBJ1-1; D perhaps matches TRBD1 (5 bases). Germline V gives CDR1 SGHRS, CDR2 YFSETQ. The ends were cut back, 4 bases at V and 3 bases at J, with 16 bases in the middle. The CDR3 covers 15 residues.

The chain uses TRBV27 and TRBJ2-5; the D gene is possibly TRBD2 (7 bases). The CDR3 has 13 amino acids. Germline assignment: CDR1 MNHEY and CDR2 SMNVEV (reference sequence). V was pared by 6 bases and J by 4 bases, with 12 bases between. The CDR3 DNA reads as TGTGCCAGCAGAAGAAGGGGGGGAGAGACCCAGTACTTC. Amino acids: CASRRRGGETQYF.

V is TRBV30 and J is TRBJ1-2; TRBD1 matches at 7 bases. CDR3 size: 14 residues. Germline V CDR1 and CDR2: GTSNPN, SVGIG (reference sequence). The J segment lost 4 bases and the V segment lost 7 bases, leaving 12 bases of the junction unmatched. CDR3: CASDPDRDGYGYTF. The DNA of the CDR3 is TGTGCCTCTGACCCTGACAGGGATGGCTATGGCTACACCTTC.

This chain links TRBV12-5 with TRBJ1-6; D unresolved. With 3 bases removed from V and 5 bases from J, the gap between germline ends came to 14 bases. Germline-derived CDR1 and CDR2 are LGHNT and FRNRAP. The CDR3 consists of 16 residues. CDR3 in amino acids: CASGFPGLGDNSPLHF. The CDR3 coding sequence is TGTGCTAGTGGTTTTCCTGGACTGGGAGATAATTCACCCCTCCACTTT.

The V gene is TRBV6-5, the J gene TRBJ2-2; 8 nucleotides align to TRBD1. With 0 bases clipped from V and 4 bases from J, the junction kept 4 bases outside the gene matches. Germline V gene data show CDR1 as MNHEY and CDR2 as SVGAGI. The CDR3 runs 16 residues. CDR3 DNA sequence: TGTGCCAGCAGTTACTCGTACAGGGGGGCCACCGGGGAGCTGTTTTTT. This sequence encodes CASSYSYRGATGELFF.

This clone was found a few times. The chain carries TRBV29-1 and TRBJ2-2, with D unclear. This CDR3 spans 15 amino acids. The ends were cut back, 4 bases at V and 1 base at J, with 13 bases in the middle. From germline, CDR1 is SQVTM and CDR2 ANQGSEA. The CDR3 spells CSVGSSDMNTGELFF. The CDR3 coding sequence is TGCAGCGTTGGATCTTCTGACATGAACACCGGGGAGCTGTTTTTT.

The CDR3 nucleotides are TGTGCCAGCAGCCATTATAATTCACCCCTCCACTTT. Amino acids: CASSHYNSPLHF. The rearrangement uses TRBV7-6 and TRBJ1-6; D uncertain. The CDR3 runs to 12 residues. Germline V gene data show CDR1 as SGHVS and CDR2 as FNYEAQ. Between the trimmed V and J ends, which lost 5 bases and 4 bases, there was a span of 3 bases. The variable domain in full, completed from reference TRBV7-6 and TRBJ1-6, reads GAGVSQSPRYKVTKRGQDVALRCDPISGHVSLYWYRQALGQGPEFLTYFNYEAQQDKSGLPNDRFSAERPEGSISTLTIQRTEQRDSAMYRCASSHYNSPLHFGNGTRLTVT.

The V gene is TRBV7-3, the J gene TRBJ2-2; no clear D. This CDR3 spans 14 amino acids. Trimming left V 6 bases short and J 1 base short, with 9 bases between. The germline V gene has CDR1 SGHTA and CDR2 FQGTGA. DNA for the CDR3: TGTGCCAGCAGTAATGACGGGAACACCGGGGAGCTGTTTTTT. Amino acid sequence: CASSNDGNTGELFF.

The V call is TRBV14, the J call TRBJ1-6; no reliable D call. Germline lookup yields CDR1 SGHDN and CDR2 FVKESK. The CDR3 has 13 amino acids. Trimming removed 0 bases at V and 8 bases at J, with 5 bases between. CDR3 protein: CASSQETDSPLHF. The DNA of the CDR3 is TGTGCCAGCAGCCAAGAGACGGATTCACCCCTCCACTTT.

The rearrangement links TRBV19 to TRBJ1-2, with 8 bases aligning to TRBD1. The CDR3 runs 17 residues. V shed 5 bases, J shed 5 bases, and the junction held 16 bases outside the gene matches. The germline CDR1 and CDR2 sequences are LNHDA and SQIVND (reference sequence). The CDR3 bases are TGTGCCAGTAGTTCCCGGGACAGGCAGAGGCCTCCTTATGGCTACACCTTC. Translated, it gives CASSSRDRQRPPYGYTF.